The 6 T cell receptor beta chains listed next were all sequenced from one sample in a study of human T cells and chemical hapten exposure. Documented time point: patch test 3, about 24 weeks after DPC sensitization. Regarding treatment: therapeutic diphenylcyclopropenone sensitization with weekly scalp DPC. A single record per CDR3 protein comes from TCRdb applying MiXCR to the RACE reads. The sample lists 70,000 or so distinct CDR3 sequences, around 10% occurring once. The sequencing used whole blood, collected in connection with sensitization to the hapten diphenylcyclopropenone (DPC). These TCRs come from a woman aged 50 to 60 with alopecia areata. Some clones in this sample may be carry-over from other donors' samples.

This chain uses TRBV20-1 with TRBJ2-5; D is ambiguous. Germline lookup yields CDR1 DFQATT and CDR2 SNEGSKA (reference sequence). V lost 0 bases and J 5 bases, leaving 13 bases between the germline ends. This CDR3 comprises 14 residues. The chain's CDR3 is CSAREPTRPETQYF. For the CDR3, the DNA is TGCAGTGCTAGAGAACCGACGAGACCCGAGACCCAGTACTTC.

The gene calls are TRBV3-1 and TRBJ2-7, with D hard to call. The V gene's germline CDR1 is LGHDT and CDR2 YNNKEL (reference sequence). This CDR3 is built from 13 residues. The V end was cut by 0 bases, the J end by 7 bases, with 10 bases between. CDR3: CASSQDLLGEQYF. In DNA form, the CDR3 reads TGTGCCAGCAGCCAAGATCTCCTTGGGGAGCAGTACTTC.

This clonotype was observed many times. J is TRBJ1-5 and V is TRBV7-9; the D is unclear. Trimming cost V 5 bases and J 0 bases, with 8 bases left between them. The CDR3 consists of 14 residues. The germline V gene encodes CDR1 SEHNR and CDR2 FQNEAQ (reference sequence). DNA for the CDR3: TGTGCCAGCAGCGAAGGTCATAGCAATCAGCCCCAGCATTTT. This gives the protein CASSEGHSNQPQHF.

This clonotype was picked up a small number of times. The chain employs TRBV27 and TRBJ2-2, with unresolved D. This CDR3 has 15 residues. The germline V and J ends were trimmed by 0 bases and 5 bases, with 10 bases remaining between them. Germline CDR1 reads MNHEY; CDR2 reads SMNVEV (reference sequence). This CDR3 reads CASSLSRLGTGELFF. For the CDR3, the DNA is TGTGCCAGCAGTTTATCCAGGTTAGGGACCGGGGAGCTGTTTTTT.

This clonotype was seen a few times. The CDR3 sequence is CASSNSQGADGYTF. As DNA, the CDR3 is TGTGCCAGCAGTAATTCACAGGGGGCGGATGGCTACACCTTC. This chain uses TRBV12-3 or TRBV12-4 with TRBJ1-2; 9 bases are shared with TRBD1. After removal of 5 bases from V and 6 bases from J, the junction contained 7 bases not matched to a gene. This CDR3 contains 14 residues.

The chain uses TRBV6-5 and TRBJ2-7, with D tentatively TRBD2 (5 bases). The V and J ends lost 0 bases and 1 base respectively, with 7 bases between them. CDR1 is MNHEY and CDR2 is SVGAGI in the germline V gene. This CDR3 has 14 residues. The CDR3 loop is CASSYSPGSYEQYF. In DNA, the CDR3 is TGTGCCAGCAGTTACTCTCCGGGGTCCTACGAGCAGTACTTC.